This is a list of T cell receptor beta chains from one sample in a study of identical twins. Each CDR3 protein is one row after TCRdb ran MiXCR on the 5' RACE reads. The top ten clones hold about an eighth of a sample with roughly 770,000 distinct CDR3 sequences, 15% to 20% of them seen once. The same data also went into a second study, on T cells expressing NK-cell markers.

Source material: PBMCs. The receptors were sampled from a woman under 30 in good health. The CDR3 runs from the conserved cysteine through the conserved F or W. D genes are given only for firm matches. Where a row states a size, it is once, few, many or the class of an expanded clone; other rows omit it.

V,size,J,D,CDR3,DNA
TRBV10-3,few,TRBJ2-3,.,CAISPGQTRTDTQYF,TGTGCCATCAGCCCAGGACAGACGAGAACAGATACGCAGTATTTT
TRBV10-2,.,TRBJ2-7,.,CASSESGALEQYF,TGCGCCAGCAGTGAGTCAGGTGCCCTCGAGCAGTACTTC
TRBV29-1,many,TRBJ2-1,.,CSVARFPGNEQFF,TGCAGCGTTGCCCGGTTCCCTGGCAATGAGCAGTTCTTC
TRBV20-1,few,TRBJ1-2,.,CSAPTETTYGYTF,TGCAGTGCCCCGACAGAAACAACCTATGGCTACACCTTC
TRBV27,.,TRBJ2-7,.,CASRGTSYEQYF,TGCGCGAGCCGCGGGACTTCCTACGAGCAGTACTTC
TRBV12-3/TRBV12-4,few,TRBJ2-1,.,CASSLALILGHTHNEQFF,TGTGCCAGCAGTTTAGCGCTGATATTAGGCCATACCCACAATGAGCAGTTCTTC
TRBV12-3/TRBV12-4,.,TRBJ1-1,.,CASSSWSGSTEAFF,TGTGCCAGCAGTTCCTGGTCAGGGTCCACTGAAGCTTTCTTT
TRBV7-8,few,TRBJ2-5,.,CASSSDSAGTPWETQYF,TGTGCCAGCAGCTCCGACTCTGCCGGGACGCCTTGGGAGACCCAGTACTTC
TRBV6-2/TRBV6-3,.,TRBJ2-7,.,CASNLLGFQSEQYF,TGTGCCAGCAATTTACTTGGATTCCAGTCCGAGCAGTACTTC
TRBV5-6,many,TRBJ2-2,.,CASSFGGRSGELFF,TGTGCCAGCAGCTTTGGAGGGAGGTCCGGGGAGCTGTTTTTT
TRBV25-1,few,TRBJ1-2,TRBD1,CASSAAGGDYGYTF,TGTGCCAGCAGTGCGGCAGGGGGCGACTATGGCTACACCTTC
TRBV10-3,few,TRBJ2-1,.,CAISELGGSSYNEQFF,TGTGCCATCAGTGAACTGGGAGGCAGCTCCTACAATGAGCAGTTCTTC
TRBV5-1,few,TRBJ2-5,.,CASSWGAKETQYF,TGCGCCAGCAGCTGGGGCGCGAAAGAGACCCAGTACTTC
TRBV15,.,TRBJ2-2,.,CATSTPNTGELFF,TGTGCCACCAGCACCCCGAACACCGGGGAGCTGTTTTTT
TRBV7-9,few,TRBJ2-3,.,CASSPMGGAPSTDTQYF,TGTGCCAGCAGCCCCATGGGGGGGGCGCCCAGCACAGATACGCAGTATTTT
TRBV12-3/TRBV12-4,.,TRBJ2-7,TRBD1,CASSLPPGQGVGQYF,TGTGCCAGCAGTTTACCTCCGGGACAGGGAGTCGGGCAGTACTTC
TRBV10-3,few,TRBJ2-7,.,CAISERAVAEAYEQYF,TGTGCCATCAGTGAGAGGGCGGTCGCAGAAGCCTACGAGCAGTACTTC
TRBV9,few,TRBJ2-1,.,CASSVVSDLPYNEQFF,TGTGCCAGCAGCGTAGTTTCGGACTTACCCTACAATGAGCAGTTCTTC
TRBV20-1,.,TRBJ2-3,.,CSASQGIFRDTQYF,TGCAGTGCTAGCCAGGGGATTTTTCGGGATACGCAGTATTTT
TRBV20-1,few,TRBJ2-1,TRBD1,CSGRDRGGYEQFF,TGCAGTGGTCGGGACAGGGGAGGCTATGAGCAGTTCTTC